This T cell receptor (beta chain) was identified during a study of blood T cell repertoires in COVID-19. About the research overall: Samples taken during acute and convalescent COVID-19 were collected in the United States, Italy and Spain.

This CDR3 has 14 amino acids. The J segment lost 1 base and the V segment lost 3 bases, leaving 0 bases of the junction unmatched. Germline V gene sequence: CDR1 SGHDN, CDR2 FVKESK. This clone was picked up a small number of times. Assay used: immunoSEQ multiplex PCR; TCRdb lists only in-frame clones, some missing. The table has 150,000 to 200,000 clones, around 95% seen once. The V gene is TRBV14, the J gene TRBJ2-3, with 8 bases aligning to TRBD1. The sequence was obtained from a man between 25 and 39 years old with COVID-19, enrolled during active disease. The sequenced sample consisted of peripheral blood. DNA for the CDR3: TGTGCCAGCAGCCAGGGACAGGGCACAGATACGCAGTATTTT. Amino acids: CASSQGQGTDTQYF.